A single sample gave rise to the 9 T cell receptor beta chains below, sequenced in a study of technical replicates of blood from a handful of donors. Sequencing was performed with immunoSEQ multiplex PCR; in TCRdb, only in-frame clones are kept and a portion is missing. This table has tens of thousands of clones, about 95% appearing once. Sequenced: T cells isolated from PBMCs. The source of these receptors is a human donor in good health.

The CDR3 sequence is CASSLDDRGTYEQYF. CDR3 nucleotides: TGCGCCAGCAGCCTTGACGACAGGGGCACCTACGAGCAGTACTTC. The chain recombines TRBV4-1 with TRBJ2-7, with 8 bases identical to TRBD1. Germline V gives CDR1 MGHRA, CDR2 YSYEKL. The CDR3 covers 15 residues. V trimming: 4 bases; J trimming: 2 bases; junction bases outside the gene matches: 7.

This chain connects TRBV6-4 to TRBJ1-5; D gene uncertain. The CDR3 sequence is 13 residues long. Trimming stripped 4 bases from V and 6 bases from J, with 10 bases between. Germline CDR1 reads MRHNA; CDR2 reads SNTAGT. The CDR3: CASSAGESQPQHF. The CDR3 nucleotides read TGTGCCAGCAGTGCCGGGGAAAGTCAGCCCCAGCATTTT.

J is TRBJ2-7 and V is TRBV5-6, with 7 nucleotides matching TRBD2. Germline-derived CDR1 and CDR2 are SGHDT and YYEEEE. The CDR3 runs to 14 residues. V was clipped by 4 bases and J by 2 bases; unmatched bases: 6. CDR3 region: CASSAGLEAYEQYF. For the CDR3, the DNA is TGTGCCAGCAGCGCAGGACTAGAGGCCTACGAGCAGTACTTC.

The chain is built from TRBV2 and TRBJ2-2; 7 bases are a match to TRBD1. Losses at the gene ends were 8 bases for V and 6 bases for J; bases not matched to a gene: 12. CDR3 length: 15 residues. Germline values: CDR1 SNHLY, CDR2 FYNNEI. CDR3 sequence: CASLHRGPGSGELFF. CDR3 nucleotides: TGTGCCAGCCTCCACAGGGGCCCAGGGTCCGGGGAGCTGTTTTTT. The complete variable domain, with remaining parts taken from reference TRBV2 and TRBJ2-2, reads EPEVTQTPSHQVTQMGQEVILRCVPISNHLYFYWYRQILGQKVEFLVSFYNNEISEKSEIFDDQFSVERPDGSNFTLKIRSTKLEDSAMYFCASLHRGPGSGELFFGEGSRLTVL.

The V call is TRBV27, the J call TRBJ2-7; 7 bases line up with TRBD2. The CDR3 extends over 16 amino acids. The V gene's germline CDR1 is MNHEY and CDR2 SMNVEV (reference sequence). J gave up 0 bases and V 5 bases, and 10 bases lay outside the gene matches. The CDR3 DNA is TGTGCCAGCAGTCAGAGATCTAGCGGCCTCTCCTACGAGCAGTACTTC. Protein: CASSQRSSGLSYEQYF.

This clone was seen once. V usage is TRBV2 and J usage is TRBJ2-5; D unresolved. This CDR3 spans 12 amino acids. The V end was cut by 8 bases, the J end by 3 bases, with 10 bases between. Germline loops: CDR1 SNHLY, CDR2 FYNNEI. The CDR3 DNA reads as TGTGCCAGCTTCTCACACGAAGAGACCCAGTACTTC. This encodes CASFSHEETQYF. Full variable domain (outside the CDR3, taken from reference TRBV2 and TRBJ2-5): EPEVTQTPSHQVTQMGQEVILRCVPISNHLYFYWYRQILGQKVEFLVSFYNNEISEKSEIFDDQFSVERPDGSNFTLKIRSTKLEDSAMYFCASFSHEETQYFGPGTRLLVL.

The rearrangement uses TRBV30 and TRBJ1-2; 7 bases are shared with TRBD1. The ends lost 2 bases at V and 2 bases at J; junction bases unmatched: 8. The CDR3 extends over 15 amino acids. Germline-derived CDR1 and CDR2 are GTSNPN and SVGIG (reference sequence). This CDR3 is CAWSPGGQRNYGYTF. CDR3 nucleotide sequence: TGTGCCTGGAGTCCCGGGGGACAGCGAAACTATGGCTACACCTTC.

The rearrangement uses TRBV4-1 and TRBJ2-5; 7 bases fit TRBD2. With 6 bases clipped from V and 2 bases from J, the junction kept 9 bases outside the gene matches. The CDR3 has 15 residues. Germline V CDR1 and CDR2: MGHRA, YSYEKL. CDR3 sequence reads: CASRPEPGGQETQYF. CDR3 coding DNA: TGCGCCAGCAGGCCCGAGCCGGGAGGACAAGAGACCCAGTACTTC.

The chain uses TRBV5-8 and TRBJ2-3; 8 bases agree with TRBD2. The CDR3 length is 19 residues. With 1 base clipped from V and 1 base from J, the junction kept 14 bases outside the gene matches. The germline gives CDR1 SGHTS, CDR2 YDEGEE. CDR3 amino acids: CASSLNKPKLADGTDTQYF. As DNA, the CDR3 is TGTGCCAGCAGCTTGAACAAGCCTAAACTAGCGGACGGCACAGATACGCAGTATTTT.